The next 30 T cell receptor beta chains were all read from a single sample in a study of Graves' ophthalmopathy and Graves' hyperthyroidism (dated by TCRdb to the late 2010s). Sequenced using an Illumina HiSeq 2000. TCR beta CDR3 regions were amplified from RNA transcripts for repertoire sequencing. A first-round RT-PCR used HTBI primers with the Qiagen OneStep RT-PCR kit, followed by a second-round multiplex PCR, size selection and purification. TCRdb's own reprocessing of the public reads used fastp at Q25 and MiXCR and kept productive beta chains. Rows with a matching CDR3 protein are joined into one entry that keeps the most common DNA and genes. The sample records about 390,000 distinct CDR3 sequences, about a sixth of which are singletons. Jointly, the top ten make up 2.4% of the sample. The specimen was peripheral blood. The receptors derive from an adult woman with stable Graves' hyperthyroidism.

The chain couples TRBV12-3 or TRBV12-4 to TRBJ2-7; the match to TRBD1 covers 8 bases. Trimming cost V 5 bases and J 2 bases; bases outside gene matches: 8. This CDR3 contains 15 residues. The CDR3 sequence is CASSTSGRGPYEQYF. The CDR3 region has the DNA TGTGCCAGCAGTACCTCTGGCAGGGGGCCCTACGAGCAGTACTTC.

This clonotype was seen ten or more times. V gene TRBV7-2 combines with J gene TRBJ2-7; 9 bases are shared with TRBD2. This CDR3 comprises 17 residues. V lost 1 base to trimming and J lost 5 bases; unmatched junction nucleotides: 12. Germline CDR1 and CDR2: SGHTA and FQGNSA. The chain's CDR3 is CASSLVGAIAGAHEQYF. The DNA for the CDR3 is TGTGCCAGCAGCTTAGTTGGGGCGATAGCGGGAGCCCACGAGCAGTACTTC.

This clonotype was observed many times. This chain links TRBV29-1 with TRBJ2-7, with a weak D call TRBD1 (5 bases). The germline V and J ends were trimmed by 6 bases and 2 bases, with 11 bases remaining between them. The CDR3 length is 12 residues. Germline V lookup: CDR1 SQVTM, CDR2 ANQGSEA. The CDR3 loop reads CSVRQSTYEQYF. DNA for the CDR3: TGCAGCGTCAGACAGAGCACCTACGAGCAGTACTTC.

This clonotype was counted at least ten times. CDR3 DNA sequence: TGTGCCAGCAGTTACCGACAGGACTATGGCTACACCTTC. Its protein is CASSYRQDYGYTF. The J gene is TRBJ1-2, the V gene TRBV12-3 or TRBV12-4, with a weak D call TRBD1 (6 bases). The V end lost 4 bases, the J end lost 3 bases, and 9 bases lay between the germline ends. CDR3 length equals 13 residues.

This clonotype was found many times. The J gene is TRBJ2-7, the V gene TRBV6-2 or TRBV6-3; D is unclear. The CDR3 spans 15 residues. V was shortened by 2 bases and J by 2 bases, with 13 bases between the two germline ends. The V gene's germline CDR1 is MNHEY and CDR2 SVGEGT. The CDR3 coding sequence is TGTGCCAGCAGTTACGGGCTAGGGCCAACCTACGAGCAGTACTTC. This encodes CASSYGLGPTYEQYF.

This clonotype was counted ten times or more. The V and J genes are TRBV12-3 or TRBV12-4 and TRBJ2-7; tentative D call: TRBD1 (5 bases). The CDR3 extends over 12 amino acids. V was clipped by 8 bases and J by 0 bases, with 8 bases between them. CDR3 loop: CASGHSSYEQYF. In DNA, the CDR3 is TGTGCCAGCGGACATAGCTCCTACGAGCAGTACTTC.

J is TRBJ2-7 and V is TRBV9; TRBD2 might be the D (7 bases). CDR1 is SGDLS and CDR2 is YYNGEE in the germline V gene. The CDR3 is made up of 15 amino acids. The V end lost 1 base, the J end lost 3 bases, and 14 bases lay between the germline ends. The CDR3 DNA reads as TGTGCCAGCAGCGTAACCGGGGAGGGGGGCTACGAGCAGTACTTC. Amino acid sequence: CASSVTGEGGYEQYF.

This clonotype occurred many times. The CDR3 reads CASRQGQNYGYTF. The DNA of the CDR3 is TGTGCCAGCAGGCAGGGACAGAACTATGGCTACACCTTC. V is TRBV25-1 and J is TRBJ1-2; TRBD1 aligns across 7 bases. This CDR3 spans 13 amino acids. Per germline, CDR1 MGHDK and CDR2 SYGVNS. J gave up 2 bases and V 6 bases, and 3 bases lay outside the gene matches.

This clonotype was recorded at least ten times. The chain employs TRBV20-1 and TRBJ2-7; D remains ambiguous. Germline lookup yields CDR1 DFQATT and CDR2 SNEGSKA (reference sequence). V lost 0 bases, J lost 1 base, and 7 bases lay in between. The CDR3 extends over 13 amino acids. In DNA, the CDR3 is TGCAGTGCTAGAGATGCACAGTCCTACGAGCAGTACTTC. Its translation: CSARDAQSYEQYF.

This clonotype appeared many times. This chain joins TRBV6-1 and TRBJ1-1; 9 nucleotides align to TRBD1. Germline lookup yields CDR1 MNHNS and CDR2 SASEGT. V shed 5 bases and J 3 bases; nucleotides not matched to a gene: 7. The length of the CDR3 is 15 residues. CDR3: CASSKTGGWYTEAFF. The CDR3 coding sequence is TGTGCCAGCAGTAAAACAGGGGGCTGGTACACTGAAGCTTTCTTT.

The table lists this clonotype with many counts. V and J are TRBV25-1 and TRBJ1-2; D gene unclear. Trimming removed 6 bases from V and 0 bases from J, with 14 bases in between. Germline loops: CDR1 MGHDK, CDR2 SYGVNS. The CDR3 consists of 15 residues. CDR3 DNA sequence: TGTGCCAGCAGCTCCGCGGAGGGAGCTAACTATGGCTACACCTTC. Its translation is CASSSAEGANYGYTF.

This clonotype was detected ten times or more. The chain links TRBV3-1 to TRBJ2-4; D gene ambiguous. Between the trimmed V and J ends, which lost 0 bases and 0 bases, there was a span of 6 bases. Germline V gene sequence: CDR1 LGHDT, CDR2 YNNKEL (reference sequence). The CDR3 length is 15 residues. In DNA form, the CDR3 reads TGTGCCAGCAGCCAAGATAGGATAGCCAAAAACATTCAGTACTTC. It yields the protein CASSQDRIAKNIQYF.

This clonotype has ten or more counts. This chain uses TRBV12-3 or TRBV12-4 with TRBJ2-7; no reliable D call. Trimming shortened V by 3 bases and J by 1 base, and 4 bases separated the two germline ends. This CDR3 region has 12 residues. CDR3 residues: CASSLYSYEQYF. The CDR3 DNA reads TGTGCCAGCAGTTTGTATTCCTACGAGCAGTACTTC.

This sequence joins TRBV13 and TRBJ2-3, with no clear D. V was cut by 0 bases and J by 1 base, with 26 bases left in between. Per germline, CDR1 PRHDT and CDR2 FYEKMQ (reference sequence). CDR3 size: 21 residues. In DNA, the CDR3 is TGTGCCAGCAGCTTAGGTCCCGCCGGCTCGTTCCGACGTCAGGGCACAGATACGCAGTATTTT. This encodes CASSLGPAGSFRRQGTDTQYF. The full variable domain, rest sourced from reference TRBV13 and TRBJ2-3, is AAGVIQSPRHLIKEKRETATLKCYPIPRHDTVYWYQQGPGQDPQFLISFYEKMQSDKGSIPDRFSAQQFSDYHSELNMSSLELGDSALYFCASSLGPAGSFRRQGTDTQYFGPGTRLTVL.

This clonotype was detected many times. The chain recombines TRBV5-5 with TRBJ2-5; maybe TRBD1 (5 bases). Germline CDR1 reads SGHKS; CDR2 reads YYEKEE (reference sequence). The CDR3 spans 14 residues. V dropped 4 bases and J dropped 1 base, with 11 bases sitting between them. CDR3 DNA sequence: TGTGCCAGCAGCGGCAGGGCTACCCAAGAGACCCAGTACTTC. It is translated as CASSGRATQETQYF.

The chain recombines TRBV15 with TRBJ2-5; D uncertain. CDR3 size: 14 residues. The V gene's germline CDR1 is LNHNV and CDR2 YYDKDF (reference sequence). V lost 5 bases and J lost 2, with 12 bases in between. DNA for the CDR3: TGTGCCACCAGCGACGACCACACACAAGAGACCCAGTACTTC. Its translation: CATSDDHTQETQYF.

In its sample, this clonotype was seen many times. The chain employs TRBV5-1 and TRBJ2-7, with 7 bases aligning to TRBD1. The length of the CDR3 is 12 residues. Germline values: CDR1 SGHRS, CDR2 YFSETQ. J lost 6 bases, V lost 3 bases, and 3 bases had no gene match. Here the CDR3 reads CASSSTGIEQYF. CDR3 nucleotide sequence: TGCGCCAGCAGCTCGACAGGGATCGAGCAGTACTTC.

This clonotype was counted ten times or more. The rearrangement uses TRBV5-1 and TRBJ2-7; 11 bases are a match to TRBD1. The CDR3 is made up of 16 amino acids. CDR1 and CDR2 from the germline V gene are SGHRS and YFSETQ. With V trimmed by 2 bases and J by 1 base, 5 bases remained unmatched. The CDR3 here is CASSFRGQGASYEQYF. Written as DNA, the CDR3 is TGCGCCAGCAGCTTCCGCGGACAGGGGGCTTCCTACGAGCAGTACTTC.

This clonotype came up many times. V is TRBV7-9 and J is TRBJ2-4; 10 bases match TRBD2. Trimming at V came to 1 base and at J to 9 bases, leaving 3 bases not matched to a gene. The CDR3 is 14 amino acids. Germline V gene data show CDR1 as SEHNR and CDR2 as FQNEAQ (reference sequence). The chain's CDR3 is CASSLGTSGSIQYF. Here the CDR3 DNA reads TGTGCCAGCAGCTTAGGGACTAGCGGCAGCATTCAGTACTTC. Based on the CDR3 plus reference TRBV7-9 and TRBJ2-4, the full variable domain is DTGVSQNPRHKITKRGQNVTFRCDPISEHNRLYWYRQTLGQGPEFLTYFQNEAQLEKSRLLSDRFSAERPKGSFSTLEIQRTEQGDSAMYLCASSLGTSGSIQYFGAGTRLSVL.

As concerns this clonotype: An end of the junction differs from the germline gene, which may be a read error. The chain recombines TRBV29-1 with TRBJ2-1; 7 bases agree with TRBD2. Germline-derived CDR1 and CDR2 are SQVTM and ANQGSEA. The CDR3 extends over 14 amino acids. The CDR3 DNA is TGCAGCGTGCACCGAACTAGCGTCGACAATGAGCATTTCTTC. As protein: CSVHRTSVDNEHFF.

The sample holds many counts of this clonotype. The chain links TRBV7-3 to TRBJ2-7; TRBD2 matches at 10 bases. Per the germline V gene, CDR1 is SGHTA and CDR2 is FQGTGA. This CDR3 spans 14 amino acids. Losses at the gene ends were 5 bases for V and 0 bases for J; bases not matched to a gene: 1. CDR3 in amino acids: CASSTSGNSYEQYF. CDR3 nucleotide sequence: TGTGCCAGCAGCACTAGCGGGAACTCCTACGAGCAGTACTTC. The full variable domain, its missing parts supplied by reference TRBV7-3 and TRBJ2-7, is GAGVSQTPSNKVTEKGKYVELRCDPISGHTALYWYRQSLGQGPEFLIYFQGTGAADDSGLPNDRFFAVRPEGSVSTLKIQRTERGDSAVYLCASSTSGNSYEQYFGPGTRLTVT.

This clonotype was seen many times. V and J are TRBV12-3 or TRBV12-4 and TRBJ1-5; no firm D call. Trimming stripped 5 bases from V and 3 bases from J, with 17 bases between. This CDR3 spans 16 amino acids. CDR3 coding DNA: TGTGCCAGCAGTCTAGGCCCCGTATCGGTCAATCAGCCCCAGCATTTT. It is translated as CASSLGPVSVNQPQHF.

With regard to this clonotype: A junction end diverges from the germline sequence, so it may reflect a read error. V is TRBV11-2 and J is TRBJ2-7, with D possibly being TRBD2 (6 bases). Looked up from germline, CDR1 is SGHAT and CDR2 is FQNNGV. This CDR3 region has 16 residues. The CDR3 sequence is CASILVTSSDSYEQYF. CDR3 coding DNA: TGTGCCAGCATCTTAGTTACTAGCTCAGACTCCTACGAGCAGTACTTC.

This clonotype has ten or more counts. The V and J genes are TRBV4-2 and TRBJ2-5; D is possibly TRBD2 (6 bases). There are 17 residues in the CDR3. Trimming removed 4 bases from V and 3 bases from J, with 21 bases in between. Germline V lookup: CDR1 LGHNA, CDR2 YNFKEQ. CDR3 sequence: CASSPRWFGSSEETQYF. CDR3 nucleotide sequence: TGTGCCAGCAGCCCGCGGTGGTTCGGGAGTAGTGAAGAGACCCAGTACTTC.

The rearrangement joins TRBV28 to TRBJ2-7, with 10 bases lining up with TRBD1. Germline values: CDR1 MDHEN, CDR2 SYDVKM. CDR3 length: 17 residues. Unmatched junction bases numbered 11, after V lost 2 bases and J lost 4 bases. CDR3 sequence reads: CASSLALRDRGPYEQYF. The CDR3, as DNA: TGTGCCAGCAGTTTAGCCCTCCGGGACAGGGGTCCGTACGAGCAGTACTTC.

The chain uses TRBV6-1 and TRBJ1-2; no clear D gene. The germline V gene has CDR1 MNHNS and CDR2 SASEGT. This CDR3 is 13 amino acids long. V lost 6 bases to trimming and J lost 8 bases, with 16 bases between them. CDR3 nucleotides: TGTGCCAGCAGCGCAGACGAGTACGGCGGCTACACCTTC. It codes for CASSADEYGGYTF.

This clonotype was seen repeatedly, ten times or more. The chain has TRBV6-1 and TRBJ2-7; 8 bases are a match to TRBD2. Germline CDR1 and CDR2: MNHNS and SASEGT. The V and J ends lost 5 bases and 0 bases, in that order; junction bases with no gene match: 9. The CDR3 has 16 residues. CDR3 coding DNA: TGTGCCAGCAGTCCCCTAGCGGGCGAACACTCCTACGAGCAGTACTTC. As protein: CASSPLAGEHSYEQYF.

This clonotype appeared many times. The chain couples TRBV20-1 to TRBJ1-5, with D unclear. Germline V gene lookup returns CDR1 DFQATT and CDR2 SNEGSKA (reference sequence). This CDR3 has 13 residues. V lost 0 bases, J lost 3 bases, and 6 bases lay in between. CDR3 in DNA: TGCAGTGCTAGAGATCGGTACAATCAGCCCCAGCATTTT. Translated: CSARDRYNQPQHF.

The sample holds many counts of this clonotype. The chain links TRBV28 to TRBJ2-7; D is ambiguous. The CDR3 consists of 11 residues. Trimming removed 6 bases at V and 3 bases at J, with 6 bases between. CDR1 and CDR2 from the germline V gene are MDHEN and SYDVKM. The CDR3 nucleotides read TGTGCCAGCAGGTTCTTCTACGAGCAGTACTTC. Translation gives CASRFFYEQYF.

The chain links TRBV11-2 to TRBJ1-2; 7 nucleotides line up with TRBD1. This CDR3 has 17 amino acids. Germline V gene data show CDR1 as SGHAT and CDR2 as FQNNGV. Trimming at V came to 5 bases and at J to 3 bases, leaving 15 bases not matched to a gene. DNA of the CDR3: TGTGCCAGCAGCCTCCGGGACAGCCTGGCGGGGGACTATGGCTACACCTTC. Encoded protein: CASSLRDSLAGDYGYTF.